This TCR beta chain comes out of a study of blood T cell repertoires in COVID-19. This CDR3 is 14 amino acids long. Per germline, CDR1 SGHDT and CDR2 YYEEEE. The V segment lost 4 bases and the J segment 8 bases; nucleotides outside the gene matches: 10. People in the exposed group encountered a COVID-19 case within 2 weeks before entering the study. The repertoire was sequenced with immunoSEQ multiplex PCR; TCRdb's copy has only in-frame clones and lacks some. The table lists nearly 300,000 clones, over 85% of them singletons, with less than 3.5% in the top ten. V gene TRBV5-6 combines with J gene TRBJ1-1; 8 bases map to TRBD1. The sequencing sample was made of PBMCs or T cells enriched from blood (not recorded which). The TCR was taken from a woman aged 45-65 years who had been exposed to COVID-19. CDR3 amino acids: CASSIGQGRWEAFF. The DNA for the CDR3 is TGTGCCAGCAGCATTGGACAGGGTCGTTGGGAAGCTTTCTTT.